Below are 18 T cell receptor beta chains sequenced from a single sample in a study of regulatory T cells in long-lasting Graves disease. The TCR beta library used iRepertoire HTBI primers with Arm-PCR amplification of CDR3. TCRdb reprocessed the multiplex PCR reads via MiXCR and lists one record per CDR3 protein. The sample yields about 560,000 distinct CDR3 sequences, around 15% seen once. The time point is: newly diagnosed GD, antithyroid drugs for less than 3 months. PBMC RNA was the source of the TCR library. A further study also used this sample, focusing on T cells in Graves' hyperthyroidism and ophthalmopathy.

The source was peripheral blood mononuclear cells (PBMCs), collected at new diagnosis, from a patient treated with antithyroid drugs. The receptor set was obtained from a man between 18 and 29 years old with Graves disease.

This clonotype was seen only a few times. The chain has TRBV6-2 or TRBV6-3 and TRBJ2-1; 13 bases fit TRBD2. The CDR3 consists of 19 residues. J was trimmed by 7 bases and V by 10 bases; bases with no gene match: 22. Germline V gene data show CDR1 as MNHEY and CDR2 as SVGEGT. The CDR3 is CANTVIPLWTSGSWNEQFF. DNA of the CDR3: TGTGCCAACACCGTAATTCCCCTCTGGACTAGCGGGAGTTGGAATGAGCAGTTCTTC.

This clonotype was found a few times. The chain uses TRBV12-5 and TRBJ1-1; 8 bases match TRBD1. Trimming at V came to 5 bases and at J to 2 bases, leaving 7 bases not matched to a gene. CDR3 length: 15 residues. CDR1 is LGHNT and CDR2 is FRNRAP in the germline V gene. The CDR3 reads CASGPRQGNNTEAFF. CDR3 coding DNA: TGTGCTAGTGGTCCCCGACAGGGGAATAACACTGAAGCTTTCTTT.

The sample holds a few counts of this clonotype. V is TRBV5-1 and J is TRBJ2-2, with D uncertain. Trimming left V 1 base short and J 7 bases short, with 8 bases between. Germline CDR1 SGHRS, CDR2 YFSETQ. The CDR3 runs 13 residues. The CDR3 bases are TGCGCCAGCAGCTTGTCGGCTTACGGGGAGCTGTTTTTT. Its translation is CASSLSAYGELFF.

This chain connects TRBV9 to TRBJ1-2; TRBD1 aligns across 9 bases. Unmatched junction bases numbered 8, after V lost 0 bases and J lost 5 bases. Germline-derived CDR1 and CDR2 are SGDLS and YYNGEE. This CDR3 region has 16 residues. The CDR3 sequence is CASSVGTGGVRYGYTF. The CDR3 bases are TGTGCCAGCAGCGTAGGAACAGGGGGCGTTCGGTATGGCTACACCTTC.

This clonotype was counted only a few times. This chain uses TRBV6-5 with TRBJ1-6, with D possibly TRBD1 on 6 matching bases. The CDR3 contains 13 residues. The germline CDR1 and CDR2 sequences are MNHEY and SVGAGI. V was clipped by 4 bases and J by 7 bases, with 8 bases between them. CDR3 coding DNA: TGTGCCAGCAGTTTCAGGGGAAATTCACCCCTCCACTTT. It specifies CASSFRGNSPLHF.

This clonotype was seen only a few times. The genes are TRBV5-1 and TRBJ1-5; 7 bases are shared with TRBD1. The V gene end was trimmed by 4 bases and the J gene end by 4 bases; junction bases not matched to a gene: 11. This CDR3 contains 16 residues. Germline V gene sequence: CDR1 SGHRS, CDR2 YFSETQ. In DNA, the CDR3 is TGCGCCAGCAGCGACAGACCAGGGGGAGGTAATCAGCCCCAGCATTTT. Protein: CASSDRPGGGNQPQHF.

This clonotype was observed many times. This chain links TRBV28 with TRBJ1-2, with D maybe TRBD1 (5 bases). The V gene lost 2 bases and the J gene lost 8 bases, with 21 bases spanning the gap. The CDR3 runs 16 residues. CDR1 MDHEN and CDR2 SYDVKM come from the germline V gene. The CDR3 DNA reads as TGTGCCAGCAGTTTACTAACTCCGGGGCGATCGGGGGGCTACACCTTC. Its protein is CASSLLTPGRSGGYTF.

This clonotype was observed a handful of times. This rearrangement joins TRBV18 to TRBJ1-2; D remains ambiguous. Germline loops: CDR1 KGHSH, CDR2 LQKENI. Trimming pared 3 bases from V and 0 bases from J, leaving 8 bases between. The CDR3 length is 14 residues. The CDR3 DNA reads TGTGCCAGCTCACCTTCTAGGACTAACTATGGCTACACCTTC. Translation: CASSPSRTNYGYTF.

V usage is TRBV20-1 and J usage is TRBJ2-4, with unresolved D. This CDR3 is 14 amino acids long. V gave up 0 bases and J gave up 0 bases, with 6 bases separating them. Germline CDR1 reads DFQATT; CDR2 reads SNEGSKA (reference sequence). The DNA of the CDR3 is TGCAGTGCTAGAGATGGCCTAGCCAAAAACATTCAGTACTTC. Translation gives CSARDGLAKNIQYF.

The chain links TRBV27 to TRBJ1-5; no definite D call. CDR1 is MNHEY and CDR2 is SMNVEV in the germline V gene (reference sequence). V lost 1 base and J lost 2, with 6 bases in between. CDR3 length equals 14 residues. The CDR3 nucleotides read TGTGCCAGCAGTTTATTGGGCGGCAATCAGCCCCAGCATTTT. It codes for CASSLLGGNQPQHF.

The chain carries TRBV3-1 and TRBJ2-3; 11 bases map to TRBD1. This CDR3 region has 15 residues. V shed 4 bases and J 7 bases; nucleotides not matched to a gene: 7. Per the germline V gene, CDR1 is LGHDT and CDR2 is YNNKEL (reference sequence). The CDR3 region has the DNA TGTGCCAGCAGCCTCGGGACAGGGGGACAAAATACGCAGTATTTT. Its protein product is CASSLGTGGQNTQYF.

Of note for this clonotype: Possible read error: a much larger clone is one base away. The gene calls are TRBV30 and TRBJ2-7; D is unresolved. This CDR3 has 11 residues. Germline values: CDR1 GTSNPN, CDR2 SVGIG (reference sequence). The CDR3 nucleotides read TGTCCCTGGAGTGTCGTCGGCGAGCAGTACTTC. Translating it yields CPWSVVGEQYF.

This clonotype was recorded many times. The chain couples TRBV20-1 to TRBJ2-1; 7 bases match TRBD2. The germline gives CDR1 DFQATT, CDR2 SNEGSKA (reference sequence). The CDR3 contains 14 residues. V gave up 4 bases and J gave up 7 bases; unmatched junction bases: 10. CDR3 residues: CSAKLGGSQNEQFF. Written as DNA, the CDR3 is TGCAGTGCTAAGCTGGGCGGGAGCCAAAATGAGCAGTTCTTC.

Here the CDR3 DNA reads TGCGCCAGCAGGCCTGGTACAGGGATGGACACTGAAGCTTTCTTT. Protein sequence: CASRPGTGMDTEAFF. The V call is TRBV5-1, the J call TRBJ1-1; TRBD1 might be the D (6 bases). The CDR3 totals 15 residues. Germline-derived CDR1 and CDR2 are SGHRS and YFSETQ. V was shortened by 5 bases and J by 3 bases, with 17 bases between the two germline ends.

This clonotype was picked up many times. The CDR3 loop is CSATPSGRGGEQYF. CDR3 coding DNA: TGCAGTGCTACCCCTAGCGGGAGGGGAGGGGAGCAGTACTTC. The chain employs TRBV20-1 and TRBJ2-7, with 12 positions matching TRBD2. With V trimmed by 4 bases and J by 7 bases, 8 bases remained unmatched. CDR1 and CDR2 from the germline V gene are DFQATT and SNEGSKA (reference sequence). The CDR3 is made up of 14 amino acids.

This clonotype was recorded a few times. The gene calls are TRBV10-1 and TRBJ2-7; 8 bases are shared with TRBD1. After removal of 0 bases from V and 2 bases from J, the junction contained 6 bases not matched to a gene. The CDR3 has 16 amino acids. Germline V lookup: CDR1 WNHNN, CDR2 SYGVQD (reference sequence). This chain's CDR3 is CASSESGQGSPYEQYF. In nucleotides, the CDR3 is TGCGCCAGCAGTGAGTCAGGACAGGGATCACCCTACGAGCAGTACTTC.

Only a few counts were recorded for this clonotype. The chain carries TRBV6-2 or TRBV6-3 and TRBJ2-7; D may be TRBD2 (5 bases). The CDR3 loop spans 14 amino acids. Trimming took off 6 bases at V and 6 bases at J, with 18 bases between the two ends. Germline V gives CDR1 MNHEY, CDR2 SVGEGT. CDR3 nucleotides: TGTGCCAGCAGACGGACTGTGGTAGGTGGCGAGCAGTACTTC. The encoded protein is CASRRTVVGGEQYF.

In this sample, this clonotype turned up a few times. The chain recombines TRBV4-2 with TRBJ2-5; a weak D match, TRBD2 (5 bases). The germline V gene encodes CDR1 LGHNA and CDR2 YNFKEQ. Deletions cut 0 bases from V and 4 bases from J, with 6 bases between. There are 13 residues in the CDR3. In DNA form, the CDR3 reads TGTGCCAGCAGCCAAGATGAGGGAGAGACCCAGTACTTC. It translates to CASSQDEGETQYF.